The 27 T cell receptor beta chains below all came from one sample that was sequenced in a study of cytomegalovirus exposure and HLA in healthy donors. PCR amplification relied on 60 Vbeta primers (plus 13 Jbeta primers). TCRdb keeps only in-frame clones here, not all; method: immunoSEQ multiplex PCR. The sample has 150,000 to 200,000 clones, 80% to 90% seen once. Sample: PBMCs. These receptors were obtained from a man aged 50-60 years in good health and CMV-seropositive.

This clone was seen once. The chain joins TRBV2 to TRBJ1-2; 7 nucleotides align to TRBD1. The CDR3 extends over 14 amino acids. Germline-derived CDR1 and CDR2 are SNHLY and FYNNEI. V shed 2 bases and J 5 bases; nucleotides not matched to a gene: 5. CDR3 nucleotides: TGTGCCAGCAGTGAACGAAGGGGGCATTATGGCTACACCTTC. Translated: CASSERRGHYGYTF.

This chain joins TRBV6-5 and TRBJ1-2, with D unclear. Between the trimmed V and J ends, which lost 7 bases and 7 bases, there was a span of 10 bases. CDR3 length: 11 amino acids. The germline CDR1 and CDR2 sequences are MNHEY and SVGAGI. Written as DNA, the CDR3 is TGTGCCAGCAAGGGCAGCGGTGGCTACACCTTC. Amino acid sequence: CASKGSGGYTF.

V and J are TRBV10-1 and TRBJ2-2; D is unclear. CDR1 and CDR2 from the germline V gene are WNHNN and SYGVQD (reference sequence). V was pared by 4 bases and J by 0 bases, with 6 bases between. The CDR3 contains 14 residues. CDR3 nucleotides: TGCGCCAGCAGTGCAGTTCCGAACACCGGGGAGCTGTTTTTT. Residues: CASSAVPNTGELFF.

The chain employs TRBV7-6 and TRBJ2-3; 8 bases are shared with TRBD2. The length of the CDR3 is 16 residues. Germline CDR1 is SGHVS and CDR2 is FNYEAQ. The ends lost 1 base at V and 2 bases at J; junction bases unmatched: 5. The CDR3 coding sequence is TGTGCCAGCAGCTTAGGATCGGGGGGGTTCACAGATACGCAGTATTTT. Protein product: CASSLGSGGFTDTQYF.

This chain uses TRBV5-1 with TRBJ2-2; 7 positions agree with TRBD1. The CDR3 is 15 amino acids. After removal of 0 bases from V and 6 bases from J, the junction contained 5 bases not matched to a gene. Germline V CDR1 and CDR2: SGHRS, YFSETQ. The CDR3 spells CASSLATGFAGELFF. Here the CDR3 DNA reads TGCGCCAGCAGCTTGGCGACAGGGTTTGCCGGGGAGCTGTTTTTT.

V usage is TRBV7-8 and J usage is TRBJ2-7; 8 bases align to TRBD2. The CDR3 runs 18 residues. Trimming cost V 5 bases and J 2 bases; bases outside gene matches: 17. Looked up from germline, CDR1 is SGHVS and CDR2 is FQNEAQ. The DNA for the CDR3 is TGTGCCAGCAGCAAAAAGAGGCCGGGGGGGGGTTTCACCTACGAGCAGTACTTC. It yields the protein CASSKKRPGGGFTYEQYF.

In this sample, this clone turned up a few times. CDR3 nucleotides: TGCGCCAGCAGCGGGGGACAGCACACCGGGGAGCTGTTTTTT. Amino acid sequence: CASSGGQHTGELFF. The chain couples TRBV5-1 to TRBJ2-2; 7 positions agree with TRBD1. Losses at the gene ends were 4 bases for V and 3 bases for J; bases not matched to a gene: 3. This CDR3 has 14 residues. The germline V gene has CDR1 SGHRS and CDR2 YFSETQ.

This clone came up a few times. The CDR3, as DNA: TGTGCCAGCAGCCCAACGGTGCGGGGAGCAGATACGCAGTATTTT. It yields the protein CASSPTVRGADTQYF. This chain links TRBV5-6 with TRBJ2-3, with TRBD2 as a possible D gene (6 bases). The V end was cut by 4 bases, the J end by 4 bases, with 16 bases between. The CDR3 is 15 amino acids. Germline assignment: CDR1 SGHDT and CDR2 YYEEEE.

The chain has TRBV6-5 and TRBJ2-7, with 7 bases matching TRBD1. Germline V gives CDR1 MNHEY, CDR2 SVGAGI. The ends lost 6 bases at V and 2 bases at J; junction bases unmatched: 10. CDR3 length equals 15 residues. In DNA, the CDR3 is TGTGCCAGCAGCCGACCCAGGGGGTTGGCCTACGAGCAGTACTTC. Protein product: CASSRPRGLAYEQYF.

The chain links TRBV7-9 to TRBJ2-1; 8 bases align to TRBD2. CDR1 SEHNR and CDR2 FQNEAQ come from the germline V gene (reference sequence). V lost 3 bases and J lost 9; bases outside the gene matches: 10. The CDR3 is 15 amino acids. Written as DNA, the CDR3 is TGTGCCAGCAGCTTCCGCGGGGGGCCTGAGGGTGAGCAGTTCTTC. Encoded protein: CASSFRGGPEGEQFF.

This CDR3 reads CASSPHMNSNQPQHF. The CDR3 coding sequence is TGTGCCAGCAGCCCCCACATGAATAGCAATCAGCCCCAGCATTTT. The V gene is TRBV5-6, the J gene TRBJ1-5, with no clear D. The CDR3 is 15 residues long. Trimming took 4 bases from V and 0 from J, leaving 11 bases between them. Germline-derived CDR1 and CDR2 are SGHDT and YYEEEE.

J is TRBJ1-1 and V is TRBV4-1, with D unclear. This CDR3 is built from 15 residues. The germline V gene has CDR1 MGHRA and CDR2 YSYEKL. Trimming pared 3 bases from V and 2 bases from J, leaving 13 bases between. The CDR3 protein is CASSQMSDLNTEAFF. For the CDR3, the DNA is TGCGCCAGCAGCCAGATGAGTGATCTAAACACTGAAGCTTTCTTT.

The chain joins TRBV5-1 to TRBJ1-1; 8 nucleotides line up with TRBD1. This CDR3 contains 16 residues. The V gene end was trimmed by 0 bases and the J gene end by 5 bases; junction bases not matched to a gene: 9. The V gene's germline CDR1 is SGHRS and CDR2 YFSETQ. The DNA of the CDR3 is TGCGCCAGCAGCTTGGGGTCGGCAGGGGGCTATACTGAAGCTTTCTTT. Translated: CASSLGSAGGYTEAFF.

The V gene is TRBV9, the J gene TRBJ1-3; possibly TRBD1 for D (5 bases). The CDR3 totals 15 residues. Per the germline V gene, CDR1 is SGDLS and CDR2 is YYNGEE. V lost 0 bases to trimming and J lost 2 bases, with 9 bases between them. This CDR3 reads CASSVDSGTGNTIYF. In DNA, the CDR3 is TGTGCCAGCAGCGTAGATTCAGGGACTGGAAACACCATATATTTT.

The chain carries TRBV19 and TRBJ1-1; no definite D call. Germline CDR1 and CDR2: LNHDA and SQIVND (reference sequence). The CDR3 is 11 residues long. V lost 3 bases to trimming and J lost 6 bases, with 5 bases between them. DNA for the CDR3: TGTGCCAGTAGTATCCAGTCTGAAGCTTTCTTT. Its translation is CASSIQSEAFF.

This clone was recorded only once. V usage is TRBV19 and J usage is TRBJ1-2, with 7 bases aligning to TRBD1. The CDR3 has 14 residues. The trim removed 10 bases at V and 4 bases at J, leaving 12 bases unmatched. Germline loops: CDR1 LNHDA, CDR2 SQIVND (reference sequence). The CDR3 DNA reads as TGTGCCACCGTAGCAGCACAGGGGCTCTATGGCTACACCTTC. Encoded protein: CATVAAQGLYGYTF.

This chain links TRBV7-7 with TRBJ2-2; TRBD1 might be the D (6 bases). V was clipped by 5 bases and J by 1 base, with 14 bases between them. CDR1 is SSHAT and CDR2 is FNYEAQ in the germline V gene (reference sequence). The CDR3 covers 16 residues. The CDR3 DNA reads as TGTGCCAGCAGCCAATCCCCCAGGGGGAACACCGGGGAGCTGTTTTTT. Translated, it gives CASSQSPRGNTGELFF.

The CDR3 DNA follows: TGTGCCAGCAGTTTAAGACTGAGTGATAATGAAAAACTGTTTTTT. This encodes CASSLRLSDNEKLFF. J is TRBJ1-4 and V is TRBV11-2; D is unresolved. The CDR3 consists of 15 residues. The V and J ends lost 6 bases and 4 bases respectively, with 15 bases between them. Germline lookup yields CDR1 SGHAT and CDR2 FQNNGV.

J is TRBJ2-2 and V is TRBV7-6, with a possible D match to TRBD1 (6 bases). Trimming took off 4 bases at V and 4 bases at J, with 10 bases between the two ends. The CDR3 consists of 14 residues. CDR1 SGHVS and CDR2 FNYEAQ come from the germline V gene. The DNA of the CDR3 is TGTGCCAGCAGCTGGGGGCATGGCACCGGGGAGCTGTTTTTT. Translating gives CASSWGHGTGELFF.

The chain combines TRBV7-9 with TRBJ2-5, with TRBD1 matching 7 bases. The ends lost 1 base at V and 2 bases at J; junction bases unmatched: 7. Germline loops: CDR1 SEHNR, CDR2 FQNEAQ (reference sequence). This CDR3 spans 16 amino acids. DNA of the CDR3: TGTGCCAGCAGCTTAGATGACAGGGTCAGACAAGAGACCCAGTACTTC. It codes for CASSLDDRVRQETQYF.

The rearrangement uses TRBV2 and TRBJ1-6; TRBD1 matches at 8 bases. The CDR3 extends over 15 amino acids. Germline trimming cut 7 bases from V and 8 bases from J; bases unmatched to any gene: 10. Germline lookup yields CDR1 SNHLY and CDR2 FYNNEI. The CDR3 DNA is TGTGCCAGCACTAGGACAATGACAGGGGATTCACCCCTCCACTTT. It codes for CASTRTMTGDSPLHF.

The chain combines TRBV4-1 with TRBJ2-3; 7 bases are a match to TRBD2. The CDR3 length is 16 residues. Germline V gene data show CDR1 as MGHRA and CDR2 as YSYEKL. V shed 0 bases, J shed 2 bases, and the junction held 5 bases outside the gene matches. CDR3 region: CASSQDSSGVTDTQYF. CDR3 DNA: TGCGCCAGCAGCCAAGATTCCAGCGGGGTCACAGATACGCAGTATTTT.

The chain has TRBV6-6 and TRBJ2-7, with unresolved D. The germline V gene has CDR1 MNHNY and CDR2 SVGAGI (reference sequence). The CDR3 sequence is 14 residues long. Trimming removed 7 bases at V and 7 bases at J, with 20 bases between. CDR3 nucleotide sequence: TGTGCCAGCACCCTCGACGCAACTTTGCGGGAGCAGTACTTC. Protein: CASTLDATLREQYF.

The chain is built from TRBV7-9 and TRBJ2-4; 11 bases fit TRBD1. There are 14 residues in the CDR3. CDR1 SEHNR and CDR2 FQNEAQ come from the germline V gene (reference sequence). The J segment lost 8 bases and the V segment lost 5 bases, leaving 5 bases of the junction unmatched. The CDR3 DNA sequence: TGTGCCAGCAGCCCCGGGACAGGGGGGGACATTCAGTACTTC. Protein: CASSPGTGGDIQYF.

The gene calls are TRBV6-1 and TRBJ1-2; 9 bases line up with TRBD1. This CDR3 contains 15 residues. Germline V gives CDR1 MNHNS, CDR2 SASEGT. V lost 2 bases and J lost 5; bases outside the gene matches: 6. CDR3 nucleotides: TGTGCCAGCAGTGAATCTGGGACAGGGCCATATGGCTACACCTTC. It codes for CASSESGTGPYGYTF.

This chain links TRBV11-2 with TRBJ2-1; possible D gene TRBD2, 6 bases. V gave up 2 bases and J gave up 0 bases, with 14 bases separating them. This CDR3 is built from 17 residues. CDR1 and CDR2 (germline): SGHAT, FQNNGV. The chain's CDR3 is CASSLRVAAGSYNEQFF. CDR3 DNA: TGTGCCAGCAGCTTAAGGGTTGCAGCGGGCTCCTACAATGAGCAGTTCTTC.

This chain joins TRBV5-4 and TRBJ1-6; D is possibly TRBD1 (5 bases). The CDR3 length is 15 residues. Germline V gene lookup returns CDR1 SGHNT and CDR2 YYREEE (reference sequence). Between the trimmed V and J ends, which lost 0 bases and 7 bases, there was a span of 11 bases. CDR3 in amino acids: CASSLDPGGNSPLHF. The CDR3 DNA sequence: TGTGCCAGCAGCTTGGATCCTGGGGGGAATTCACCCCTCCACTTT.